This entry describes one T cell receptor (beta chain). This clonotype has only one observation. Its cognate antigen has yet to be identified. Within one base of it there is no much larger clone, and no base qualities were kept. Libraries were made using 5' RACE. The sequencing machine was an Illumina HiSeq 2500. A second PCR of about 7 to 12 cycles was run with a J-beta primer mix and a sample-barcoded 5' primer. A unique molecular identifier was introduced onto each TCR beta cDNA molecule by a template-switch 5' adaptor carrying 12 random nucleotides. At least 2.5 million CDR3-containing paired-end reads were obtained from each sample. The Mint cDNA synthesis kit, primed by a TRBC-specific oligonucleotide, was used to synthesize first-strand cDNA from all RNA. Following uracil-DNA glycosylase treatment, a first 18-cycle PCR with universal primers M1SS and BC2_uni_R was performed on all cDNA. Under the source paper's analysis protocol: Each sample was normalized by randomly selecting 1 million high-quality reads, each carrying a distinct molecular identifier. Reads sharing molecular identifiers were discarded rather than binned into consensus sequences. MiTCR, run with a Q25 quality threshold and the strictest error-elimination algorithm, handled CDR3 identification, clonotype clustering and error correction. A nonparametric unseen species model with Euler transformation was used to estimate a lower bound on total TCR beta diversity. TCRdb reworked the public reads: Q25 trimming with fastp, MiXCR clone assembly, productive beta chains retained. Each CDR3 protein gets just one entry, which takes the most common genes and DNA from the rows behind it. The V and J calls and clone size are TCRdb's, not the authors'. Counted in this sample were 1.5 million or so distinct CDR3 sequences; approximately 42% of them appeared once. Just over 4% of the sample goes to the ten largest clones.

This entry comes from a study of blood T cells in healthy people across ages (dated by TCRdb to between 2014 and 2017). Notes on the research overall: Template switching captured roughly one uniquely barcoded TCR beta cDNA molecule per two T cells in model experiments. The study measured age-related changes in TCR beta repertoire diversity using deep sequencing normalized with unique cDNA molecular identifiers. Using the same blood draw, the study looked at two additional independent replicas of 1 million unique cDNA reads for two donors, one aged 18 to 30 and the other aged 80 or older. To avoid experimental bias, donors of different ages were spread randomly across the sequencing lanes. Donors were grouped into four age groups: young (average 16 years), middle-aged (roughly 37), aged (around 60) and long-lived (just over 80).

Points the paper makes about the study in general: Because donor CMV infection status was unknown, age-related changes in expanded clonotypes were potentially confounded. The percentage of naive T cells measured by flow cytometry correlated strongly with observed TCR beta diversity. The long-lived group showed more naive CD4+ T cells, fewer expanded clones and increased TCR diversity than the aged group, suggesting age selection. Total diversity estimates from one million sequenced T cells were considered lower bounds and underestimates. Observed TCR beta diversity per million T cells fell roughly linearly with age, and a significant reduction was already apparent by age roughly 40. Since profiling was done on bulk unsorted PBMCs, naive and antigen-experienced compartments could not be conclusively compared.

CDR3 length: 13 amino acids, cysteine to phenylalanine. Only the CDR3 part of the read is kept: 39 bases, read in frame from the first base. Trimming costs V 1 base and J 7 bases, and their ends lie 10 bases apart. Donors were a few dozen systemically healthy Caucasian individuals from Russia aged roughly 6 to 95 years. Each donor gave ten milliliters of peripheral blood, collected into EDTA-treated Vacutainer tubes. PBMCs were isolated by Ficoll-Paque density-gradient centrifugation, with at least 7 million obtained per sample. Trizol reagent was used to extract total RNA from PBMCs, with at least 5.5 micrograms per sample. For every donor, flow cytometry on a PBMC aliquot measured the percentage of naive CD45RAhigh/CD27high T cells.

This sequence uses TRBV12-3 or TRBV12-4 and TRBJ1-2, with no reliable assignment of the D segment. The TCR originated in a woman aged 18-29 years in good health. Source material: blood. CDR3 protein: CASSLEAARGYTF. The bases are TGTGCCAGCAGTTTAGAGGCAGCTCGTGGCTACACCTTC.